The 23 T cell receptor beta chains in this list originate from one sample, sequenced in a study of cytomegalovirus exposure and HLA in healthy donors. The study ran its PCR with 60 Vbeta and 13 Jbeta primers. Here immunoSEQ multiplex PCR was the method, and the copy in TCRdb shows in-frame clones only, minus some. The sample shows 120,000 to 150,000 clones, 75% to 90% of them seen only once. Sequenced input: PBMCs. These receptors all stem from a woman aged 25 to 39 in good health and CMV-seronegative.

The chain couples TRBV10-3 to TRBJ1-2, with D possibly being TRBD1 (5 bases). This CDR3 contains 12 residues. Trimming pared 3 bases from V and 4 bases from J, leaving 6 bases between. Germline V CDR1 and CDR2: ENHRY, SYGVKD. In DNA form, the CDR3 reads TGTGCCATCAGTGAAGACAGCTATGGCTACACCTTC. It is translated as CAISEDSYGYTF.

The chain links TRBV27 to TRBJ2-7; 10 bases match TRBD2. Germline loops: CDR1 MNHEY, CDR2 SMNVEV (reference sequence). CDR3 length: 14 residues. After removal of 6 bases from V and 3 bases from J, the junction contained 5 bases not matched to a gene. The CDR3 loop reads CASRGVAGGYEQYF. CDR3 DNA sequence: TGTGCCAGCAGAGGAGTAGCGGGAGGCTACGAGCAGTACTTC.

The chain combines TRBV2 with TRBJ1-4; 10 bases align to TRBD1. V lost 2 bases to trimming and J lost 6 bases; unmatched junction nucleotides: 3. The CDR3 consists of 15 residues. CDR1 and CDR2 (germline): SNHLY, FYNNEI. CDR3: CASSEFGTGDEKLFF. The CDR3 nucleotides read TGTGCCAGCAGTGAATTCGGGACAGGGGATGAAAAACTGTTTTTT.

This chain links TRBV7-2 with TRBJ2-5; 9 bases are shared with TRBD2. The V segment lost 3 bases and the J segment 5 bases; nucleotides outside the gene matches: 7. Germline CDR1 reads SGHTA; CDR2 reads FQGNSA. The length of the CDR3 is 15 residues. CDR3 sequence (DNA): TGTGCCAGCAGCTTGGCGGGGGGGCCCAGGGAGACCCAGTACTTC. This gives the protein CASSLAGGPRETQYF.

This chain uses TRBV10-2 with TRBJ1-2; no reliable D call. The germline gives CDR1 WSHSY, CDR2 SAAADI. This CDR3 is 12 amino acids long. Trimming removed 4 bases from V and 6 bases from J, with 9 bases in between. In DNA form, the CDR3 reads TGCGCCAGCAGTGGGTGGAGGCATGGCTACACCTTC. It encodes CASSGWRHGYTF.

This chain uses TRBV18 with TRBJ2-1; 9 nucleotides match TRBD2. Germline V CDR1 and CDR2: KGHSH, LQKENI. V lost 2 bases to trimming and J lost 2 bases; unmatched junction nucleotides: 4. This CDR3 spans 16 amino acids. The DNA of the CDR3 is TGTGCCAGCTCACCAATCCTAGCGGGGACCTACAATGAGCAGTTCTTC. Its protein product is CASSPILAGTYNEQFF. The full variable domain, with the rest looked up from reference TRBV18 and TRBJ2-1, is NAGVMQNPRHLVRRRGQEARLRCSPMKGHSHVYWYRQLPEEGLKFMVYLQKENIIDESGMPKERFSAEFPKEGPSILRIQQVVRGDSAAYFCASSPILAGTYNEQFFGPGTRLTVL.

The rearrangement links TRBV5-4 to TRBJ2-2; 10 nucleotides agree with TRBD2. CDR1 and CDR2 (germline): SGHNT, YYREEE (reference sequence). The V and J ends lost 2 bases and 0 bases, in that order; junction bases with no gene match: 4. The CDR3 runs 17 residues. CDR3 loop: CASSFSSGGANTGELFF. The CDR3 DNA reads as TGTGCCAGCAGCTTCTCTAGCGGGGGCGCGAACACCGGGGAGCTGTTTTTT.

The chain joins TRBV2 to TRBJ2-3; 8 bases are a match to TRBD1. The CDR3 consists of 19 residues. Per germline, CDR1 SNHLY and CDR2 FYNNEI. The trim removed 6 bases at V and 4 bases at J, leaving 21 bases unmatched. The CDR3 sequence: CASSETVQGAPLRPDTQYF. CDR3 nucleotide sequence: TGTGCCAGCAGCGAAACGGTCCAGGGGGCGCCCCTTCGGCCAGATACGCAGTATTTT.

This clone was seen a few times. The chain is built from TRBV30 and TRBJ1-5, with 7 positions matching TRBD1. Germline CDR1 and CDR2: GTSNPN and SVGIG (reference sequence). The CDR3 loop spans 12 amino acids. V gave up 2 bases and J gave up 7 bases; unmatched junction bases: 2. The CDR3 sequence is CAWSTGEQPQHF. For the CDR3, the DNA is TGTGCCTGGAGTACAGGGGAACAGCCCCAGCATTTT.

The J gene is TRBJ2-2, the V gene TRBV15; maybe TRBD1 (5 bases). CDR1 and CDR2 from the germline V gene are LNHNV and YYDKDF (reference sequence). The V and J ends lost 0 bases and 1 base respectively, with 9 bases between them. The CDR3 sequence is 16 residues long. As DNA, the CDR3 is TGTGCCACCAGCAGAGAGCTGGGGCGGAACACCGGGGAGCTGTTTTTT. Amino acid sequence: CATSRELGRNTGELFF.

The gene calls are TRBV4-1 and TRBJ1-2; TRBD1 might be the D (6 bases). With 1 base removed from V and 5 bases from J, the gap between germline ends came to 17 bases. CDR1 is MGHRA and CDR2 is YSYEKL in the germline V gene. The CDR3 has 16 amino acids. CDR3 in DNA: TGCGCCAGCAGCCAAGCCCTGGGGGCAGGGATGTATGGCTACACCTTC. This translates into CASSQALGAGMYGYTF.

J is TRBJ2-4 and V is TRBV2; TRBD1 matches at 10 bases. With V trimmed by 8 bases and J by 8 bases, 12 bases remained unmatched. Germline-derived CDR1 and CDR2 are SNHLY and FYNNEI. The CDR3 totals 15 residues. The CDR3 loop reads CASQQDRGGMDIQYF. The CDR3 DNA follows: TGTGCCAGCCAGCAGGACAGGGGGGGGATGGACATTCAGTACTTC.

This chain links TRBV5-6 with TRBJ2-5, with 9 positions matching TRBD1. Matching the DNA end better, TRBJ2-7 makes the J call doubtful. The CDR3 consists of 15 residues. Germline V gene sequence: CDR1 SGHDT, CDR2 YYEEEE. CDR3 DNA: TGTGCCAGCAGCTTGGGGACAGGGGTGTTCAACGAGCAGTACTTC. As protein: CASSLGTGVFNEQYF.

The V and J genes are TRBV6-1 and TRBJ2-2; TRBD2 agrees at 11 bases. J gave up 3 bases and V 5 bases, and 2 bases lay outside the gene matches. The CDR3 contains 15 residues. The germline CDR1 and CDR2 sequences are MNHNS and SASEGT. The CDR3 DNA reads TGTGCCAGCAGTACTAGCGGGGGATACACCGGGGAGCTGTTTTTT. Its protein product is CASSTSGGYTGELFF.

This chain uses TRBV4-2 with TRBJ2-7, with TRBD1 matching 7 bases. The DNA end favors TRBJ2-5, so the J call may be wrong. There are 15 residues in the CDR3. Germline CDR1 reads LGHNA; CDR2 reads YNFKEQ. DNA for the CDR3: TGTGCCAGCAGCCCCGCTGACAGGGATCAAGAGACCCAGTACTTC. Protein sequence: CASSPADRDQETQYF.

The chain carries TRBV25-1 and TRBJ1-1; no firm D call. Trimming stripped 3 bases from V and 5 bases from J, with 10 bases between. Germline CDR1 is MGHDK and CDR2 is SYGVNS. CDR3 length: 13 amino acids. CDR3 sequence (DNA): TGTGCCAGCAGTGATTCATGGAGTACTGAAGCTTTCTTT. As protein: CASSDSWSTEAFF.

The CDR3 DNA is TGTGCCAGCAGCCTCAGCGGGGGGCCCCACAATGAGCAGTTCTTC. Translated: CASSLSGGPHNEQFF. This rearrangement joins TRBV7-3 to TRBJ2-1, with 9 bases lining up with TRBD2. Germline V gene data show CDR1 as SGHTA and CDR2 as FQGTGA. J lost 5 bases, V lost 5 bases, and 7 bases had no gene match. This CDR3 is built from 15 residues.

This clone was counted between two and nine times. CDR3 in DNA: TGTGCCAGCAGCTCTGGACAGGGGTGGTCTGAAGCTTTCTTT. This gives the protein CASSSGQGWSEAFF. This chain uses TRBV5-4 with TRBJ1-1, with 9 positions matching TRBD1. This CDR3 is built from 14 residues. Losses at the gene ends were 3 bases for V and 6 bases for J; bases not matched to a gene: 6. Germline V CDR1 and CDR2: SGHNT, YYREEE (reference sequence).

The table lists this clone with a few counts. The chain employs TRBV6-1 and TRBJ1-1, with 9 positions matching TRBD1. The CDR3 has 13 amino acids. The ends lost 11 bases at V and 4 bases at J; junction bases unmatched: 8. CDR1 and CDR2 (germline): MNHNS, SASEGT. The CDR3 loop reads CACRGQGGTEAFF. CDR3 DNA: TGTGCCTGCCGGGGACAGGGTGGCACTGAAGCTTTCTTT.

The V gene is TRBV9, the J gene TRBJ2-5, with a possible D match to TRBD2 (7 bases). This CDR3 contains 16 residues. V lost 4 bases, J lost 4 bases, and 20 bases lay in between. Germline V gene data show CDR1 as SGDLS and CDR2 as YYNGEE. The CDR3 coding sequence is TGTGCCAGCAGCTTGGGCGGAGGGGGGGTGGGAGAGACCCAGTACTTC. This codes for CASSLGGGGVGETQYF.

This chain connects TRBV29-1 to TRBJ1-2, with D perhaps matching TRBD1 (6 bases). V gave up 7 bases and J gave up 2 bases, with 11 bases separating them. Germline V lookup: CDR1 SQVTM, CDR2 ANQGSEA. The CDR3 contains 12 residues. CDR3 nucleotide sequence: TGCAGCGCGCGGACAGACAACTATGGCTACACCTTC. As protein: CSARTDNYGYTF. The full variable domain, rest sourced from reference TRBV29-1 and TRBJ1-2, is SAVISQKPSRDICQRGTSLTIQCQVDSQVTMMFWYRQQPGQSLTLIATANQGSEATYESGFVIDKFPISRPNLTFSTLTVSNMSPEDSSIYLCSARTDNYGYTFGSGTRLTVV.

The chain employs TRBV11-2 and TRBJ2-7; 10 bases agree with TRBD2. The CDR3 runs 16 residues. The V and J ends lost 5 bases and 3 bases, in that order; junction bases with no gene match: 10. Germline loops: CDR1 SGHAT, CDR2 FQNNGV. CDR3 region: CASSPVSGRALYEQYF. DNA of the CDR3: TGTGCCAGCAGCCCGGTGAGCGGGAGGGCCCTCTACGAGCAGTACTTC.

The chain uses TRBV7-9 and TRBJ2-2; D call uncertain. The germline V gene encodes CDR1 SEHNR and CDR2 FQNEAQ (reference sequence). The ends were cut back, 4 bases at V and 6 bases at J, with 18 bases in the middle. The CDR3 covers 16 residues. CDR3 in amino acids: CASSSTPTRFSGELFF. The CDR3 coding sequence is TGTGCCAGCAGCTCCACCCCGACCAGGTTTTCCGGGGAGCTGTTTTTT.